The subject of this entry is one T cell receptor (beta chain). The antigen is unknown. Thawed PBMCs were FACS-sorted into unstimulated CD4+CD25+CD127- regulatory T cells, CD4+CD25- non-regulatory cells, CD4 and CD8 cells. The sample comes from a study of Tregs in tolerant kidney transplant recipients. Study conclusions and caveats: Validation in larger populations is needed because few patients were studied. This study did not directly address biological reproducibility.

The CDR3 spans 15 residues. The ends were cut back, 2 bases at V and 5 bases at J, with 10 bases in the middle. The germline V gene encodes CDR1 KGHSH and CDR2 LQKENI. This table comes from immunoSEQ multiplex PCR, and its TCRdb copy is limited to in-frame clones, with some not included. The sample includes tens of thousands of clones, roughly 84% of them seen just once. The chain employs TRBV18 and TRBJ1-6, with D hard to call. The sequenced sample consisted of CD4+ T cells from blood. The receptor was derived from a human donor in good health. The CDR3 DNA reads as TGTGCCAGCTCACCATTGGGGAGTCATAATTCACCCCTCCACTTT. This gives the protein CASSPLGSHNSPLHF.